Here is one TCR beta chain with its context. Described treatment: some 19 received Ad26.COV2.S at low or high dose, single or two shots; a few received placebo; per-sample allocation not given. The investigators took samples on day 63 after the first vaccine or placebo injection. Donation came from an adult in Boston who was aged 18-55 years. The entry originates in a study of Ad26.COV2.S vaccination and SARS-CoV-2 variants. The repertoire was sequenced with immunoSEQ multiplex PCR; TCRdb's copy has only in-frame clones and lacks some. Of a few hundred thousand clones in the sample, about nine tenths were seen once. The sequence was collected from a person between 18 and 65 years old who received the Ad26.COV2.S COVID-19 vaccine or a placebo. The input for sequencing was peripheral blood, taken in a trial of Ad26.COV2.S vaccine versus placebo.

CDR3 amino acids: CASSPGQGSGNQPQHF. The DNA for the CDR3 is TGTGCCAGCAGCCCGGGACAGGGTAGTGGCAATCAGCCCCAGCATTTT. The chain uses TRBV5-6 and TRBJ1-5; TRBD1 matches 9 bases. The length of the CDR3 is 16 residues. Germline V gene sequence: CDR1 SGHDT, CDR2 YYEEEE. The V segment lost 4 bases and the J segment 2 bases; nucleotides outside the gene matches: 7. Filled out from reference TRBV5-6 and TRBJ1-5, the complete variable domain reads DAGVTQSPTHLIKTRGQQVTLRCSPKSGHDTVSWYQQALGQGPQFIFQYYEEEERQRGNFPDRFSGHQFPNYSSELNVNALLLGDSALYLCASSPGQGSGNQPQHFGDGTRLSIL.